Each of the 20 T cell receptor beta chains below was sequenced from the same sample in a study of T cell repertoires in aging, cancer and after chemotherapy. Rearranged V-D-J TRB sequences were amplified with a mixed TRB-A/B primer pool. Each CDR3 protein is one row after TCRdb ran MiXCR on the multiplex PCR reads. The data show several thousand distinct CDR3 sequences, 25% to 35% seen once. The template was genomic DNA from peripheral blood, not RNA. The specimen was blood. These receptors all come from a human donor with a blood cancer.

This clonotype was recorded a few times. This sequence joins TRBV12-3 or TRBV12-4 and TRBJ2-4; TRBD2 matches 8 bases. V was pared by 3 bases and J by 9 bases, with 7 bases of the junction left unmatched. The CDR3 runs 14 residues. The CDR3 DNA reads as TGTGCCAGCAGTTTTCGCGGGACTAGGGGCATTCAGTACTTC. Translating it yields CASSFRGTRGIQYF.

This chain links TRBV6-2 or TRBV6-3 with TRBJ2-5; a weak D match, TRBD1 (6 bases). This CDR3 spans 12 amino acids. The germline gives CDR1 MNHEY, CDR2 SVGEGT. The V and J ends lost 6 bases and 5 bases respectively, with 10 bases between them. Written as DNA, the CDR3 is TGTGCCAGCAGATCCCAGGGGGAGACCCAGTACTTC. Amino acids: CASRSQGETQYF.

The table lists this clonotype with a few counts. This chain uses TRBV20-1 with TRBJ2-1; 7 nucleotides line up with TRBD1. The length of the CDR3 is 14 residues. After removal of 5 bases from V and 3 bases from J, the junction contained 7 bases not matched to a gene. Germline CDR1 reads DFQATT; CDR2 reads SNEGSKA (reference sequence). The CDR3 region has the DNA TGCAGTGCTCCGAGACAGGGCGGCTACAATGAGCAGTTCTTC. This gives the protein CSAPRQGGYNEQFF.

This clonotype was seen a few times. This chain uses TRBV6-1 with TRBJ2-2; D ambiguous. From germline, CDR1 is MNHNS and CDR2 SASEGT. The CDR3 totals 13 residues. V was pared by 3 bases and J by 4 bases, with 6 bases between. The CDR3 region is CASSDQATGELFF. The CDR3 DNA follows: TGTGCCAGCAGTGACCAGGCCACCGGGGAGCTGTTTTTT.

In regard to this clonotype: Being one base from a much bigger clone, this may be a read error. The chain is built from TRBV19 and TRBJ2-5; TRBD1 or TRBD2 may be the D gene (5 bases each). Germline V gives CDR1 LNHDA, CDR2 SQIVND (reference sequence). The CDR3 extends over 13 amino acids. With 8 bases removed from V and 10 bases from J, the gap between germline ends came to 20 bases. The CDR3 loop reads CASRRGTTKNQYF. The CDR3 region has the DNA TGTGCCAGTCGGCGAGGGACCACAAAGAACCAGTACTTC. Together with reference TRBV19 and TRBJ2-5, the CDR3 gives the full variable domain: DGGITQSPKYLFRKEGQNVTLSCEQNLNHDAMYWYRQDPGQGLRLIYYSQIVNDFQKGDIAEGYSVSREKKESFPLTVTSAQKNPTAFYLCASRRGTTKNQYFGPGTRLLVL.

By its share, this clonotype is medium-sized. CDR3 protein: CAIAPGQGMQYF. The CDR3 DNA reads as TGTGCCATCGCGCCCGGGCAGGGTATGCAGTATTTT. The chain uses TRBV10-3 and TRBJ2-3, with D maybe TRBD1 (5 bases). The CDR3 is made up of 12 amino acids. CDR1 is ENHRY and CDR2 is SYGVKD in the germline V gene. Trimming removed 8 bases at V and 11 bases at J, with 17 bases between.

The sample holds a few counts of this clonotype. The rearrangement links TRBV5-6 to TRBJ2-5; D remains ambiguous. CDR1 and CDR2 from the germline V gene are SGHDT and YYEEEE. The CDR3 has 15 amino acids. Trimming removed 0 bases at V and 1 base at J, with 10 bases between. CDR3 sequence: CASSLAPTGQETQYF. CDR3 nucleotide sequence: TGTGCCAGCAGCTTGGCCCCCACGGGCCAAGAGACCCAGTACTTC.

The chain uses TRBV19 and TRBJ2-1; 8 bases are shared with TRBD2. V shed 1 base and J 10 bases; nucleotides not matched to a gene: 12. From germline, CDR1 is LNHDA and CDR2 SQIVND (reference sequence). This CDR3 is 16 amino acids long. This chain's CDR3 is CASSIAGGGGGLEQFF. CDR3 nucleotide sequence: TGTGCCAGTAGTATAGCGGGGGGGGGCGGGGGGTTGGAGCAGTTCTTC.

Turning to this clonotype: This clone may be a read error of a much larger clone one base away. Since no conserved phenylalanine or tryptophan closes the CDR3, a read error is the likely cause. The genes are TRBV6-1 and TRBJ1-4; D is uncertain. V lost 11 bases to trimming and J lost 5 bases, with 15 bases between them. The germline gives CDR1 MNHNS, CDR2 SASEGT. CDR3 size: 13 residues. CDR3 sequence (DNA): TGTGCCTCCAACGGGTCAGAGAATGAAAAACTGTTTCTT. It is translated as CASNGSENEKLFL.

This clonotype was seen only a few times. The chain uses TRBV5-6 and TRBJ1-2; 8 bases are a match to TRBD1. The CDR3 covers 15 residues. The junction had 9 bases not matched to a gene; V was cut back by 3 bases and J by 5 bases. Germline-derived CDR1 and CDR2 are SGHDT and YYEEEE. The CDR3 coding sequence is TGTGCCAGCAGCTACTACCCGACAGGGGTTTATGGCTACACCTTC. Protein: CASSYYPTGVYGYTF. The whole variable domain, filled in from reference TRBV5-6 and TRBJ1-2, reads DAGVTQSPTHLIKTRGQQVTLRCSPKSGHDTVSWYQQALGQGPQFIFQYYEEEERQRGNFPDRFSGHQFPNYSSELNVNALLLGDSALYLCASSYYPTGVYGYTFGSGTRLTVV.

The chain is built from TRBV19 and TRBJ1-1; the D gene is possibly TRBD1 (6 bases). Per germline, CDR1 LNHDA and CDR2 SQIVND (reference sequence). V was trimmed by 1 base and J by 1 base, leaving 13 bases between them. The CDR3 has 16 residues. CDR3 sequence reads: CASSIGGAAQNTEAFF. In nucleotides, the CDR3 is TGTGCCAGTAGTATAGGGGGGGCAGCCCAGAACACTGAAGCTTTCTTT.

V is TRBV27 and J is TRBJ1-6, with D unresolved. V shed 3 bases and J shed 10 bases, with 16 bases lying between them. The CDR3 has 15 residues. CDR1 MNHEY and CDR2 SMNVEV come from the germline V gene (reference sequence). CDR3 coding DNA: TGTGCCAGCAGTTTTAGTTTCCGGGCAACCTCACCCCTCCACTTT. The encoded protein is CASSFSFRATSPLHF.

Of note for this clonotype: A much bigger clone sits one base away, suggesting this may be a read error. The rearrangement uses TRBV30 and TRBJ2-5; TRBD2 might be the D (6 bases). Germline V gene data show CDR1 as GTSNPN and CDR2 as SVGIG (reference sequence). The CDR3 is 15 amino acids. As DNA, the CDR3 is TGTTCCTGGAGTGTAGGGCTCAGGGCGGGGGAGACCCAGTACTTC. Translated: CSWSVGLRAGETQYF.

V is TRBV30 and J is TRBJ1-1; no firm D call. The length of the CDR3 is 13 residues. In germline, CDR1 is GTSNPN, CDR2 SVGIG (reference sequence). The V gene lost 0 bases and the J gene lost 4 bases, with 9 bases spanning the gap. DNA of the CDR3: TGTGCCTGGAGTGTAGTACCCGGCACTGAAGCTTTCTTT. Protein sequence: CAWSVVPGTEAFF. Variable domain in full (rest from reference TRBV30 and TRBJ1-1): SQTIHQWPATLVQPVGSPLSLECTVEGTSNPNLYWYRQAAGRGLQLLFYSVGIGQISSEVPQNLSASRPQDRQFILSSKKLLLSDSGFYLCAWSVVPGTEAFFGQGTRLTVV.

The CDR3 bases are TGTGCCACCTGGGGGGTTTCGGCGAATCAGCCCCAGCATTTT. It specifies CATWGVSANQPQHF. The V and J genes are TRBV6-6 and TRBJ1-5; weak D call: TRBD1 (5 bases). Between the trimmed V and J ends, which lost 10 bases and 4 bases, there was a span of 17 bases. The CDR3 runs to 14 residues. Germline CDR1 reads MNHNY; CDR2 reads SVGAGI (reference sequence).

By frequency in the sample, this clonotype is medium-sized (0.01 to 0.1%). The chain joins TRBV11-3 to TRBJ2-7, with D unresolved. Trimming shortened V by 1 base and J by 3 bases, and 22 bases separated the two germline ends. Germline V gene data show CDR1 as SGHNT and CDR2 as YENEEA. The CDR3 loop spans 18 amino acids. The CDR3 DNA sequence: TGTGCCAGCAGCTTAGCCTTTTCGGTGCCAGGATGGAGCTACGAGCAGTACTTC. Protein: CASSLAFSVPGWSYEQYF.

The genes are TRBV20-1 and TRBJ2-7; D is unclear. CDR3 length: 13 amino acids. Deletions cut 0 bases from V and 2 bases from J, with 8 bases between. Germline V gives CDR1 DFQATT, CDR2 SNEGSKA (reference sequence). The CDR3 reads CSARDAATYEQYF. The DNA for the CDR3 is TGCAGTGCTAGAGATGCGGCTACCTACGAGCAGTACTTC.

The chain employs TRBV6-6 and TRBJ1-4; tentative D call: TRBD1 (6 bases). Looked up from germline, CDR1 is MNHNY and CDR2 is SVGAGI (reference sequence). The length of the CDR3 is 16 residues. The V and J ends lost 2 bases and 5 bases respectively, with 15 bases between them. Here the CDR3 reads CASSYTEGGGNEKLFF. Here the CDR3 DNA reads TGTGCCAGCAGTTACACGGAGGGGGGGGGGAATGAAAAACTGTTTTTT.

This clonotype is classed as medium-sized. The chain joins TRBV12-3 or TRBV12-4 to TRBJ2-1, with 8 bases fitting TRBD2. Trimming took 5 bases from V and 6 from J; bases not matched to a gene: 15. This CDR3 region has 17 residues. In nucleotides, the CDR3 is TGTGCCAGCAGTCCCCGGGAGGGGGACCCAGGACGCAATGAGCAGTTCTTC. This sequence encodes CASSPREGDPGRNEQFF.

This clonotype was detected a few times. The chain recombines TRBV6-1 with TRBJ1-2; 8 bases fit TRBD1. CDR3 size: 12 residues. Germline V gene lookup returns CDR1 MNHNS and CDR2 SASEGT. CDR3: CAMTGANYGYTF. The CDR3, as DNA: TGTGCTATGACAGGGGCTAACTATGGCTACACCTTC.